The rows below give T cell receptor beta chains drawn from one sample of a study of cytomegalovirus exposure and HLA in healthy donors. Some clones are missing from TCRdb's copy, which holds only in-frame ones; the method was immunoSEQ multiplex PCR. The sample gives 250,000 to 350,000 clones, approximately 85% of which show up once; roughly 0.88% is in the top ten. Material for sequencing was PBMCs. The receptors derive from a man aged 30 to 45 in good health and CMV-seronegative. Both conserved end residues are part of each CDR3. D genes are given only for firm matches. The size field is filled for only some rows; it gives once, few, many or a size class.

CDR3aa: CATRTGSSRETQYF; CDR3nt: TGTGCCACCCGGACAGGGTCTAGTAGAGAGACCCAGTACTTC; abundance: NA; d_gene: TRBD1; v_gene: TRBV6-5; j_gene: TRBJ2-5
CDR3aa: CASNQGLGYEQYF; CDR3nt: TGTGCCAGTAACCAGGGTCTGGGGTACGAGCAGTACTTC; abundance: once; d_gene: NA; v_gene: TRBV19; j_gene: TRBJ2-7
CDR3aa: CASSLPGSSYNSPLHF; CDR3nt: TGTGCCAGCAGCTTACCAGGAAGCTCCTATAATTCACCCCTCCACTTT; abundance: NA; d_gene: NA; v_gene: TRBV11-2; j_gene: TRBJ1-6
CDR3aa: CASRPTTGYEQYF; CDR3nt: TGTGCCAGCAGACCGACAACAGGGTACGAGCAGTACTTC; abundance: NA; d_gene: NA; v_gene: TRBV6-5; j_gene: TRBJ2-7
CDR3aa: CASSLAASRSSYNEQFF; CDR3nt: TGTGCCAGCAGCTTGGCTGCTAGCAGGAGCTCCTACAATGAGCAGTTCTTC; abundance: NA; d_gene: NA; v_gene: TRBV5-6; j_gene: TRBJ2-1
CDR3aa: CASSLSRGGTEAFF; CDR3nt: TGTGCCAGCAGTTTATCAAGAGGAGGCACTGAAGCTTTCTTT; abundance: NA; d_gene: NA; v_gene: TRBV27; j_gene: TRBJ1-1
CDR3aa: CASSRPPLEEEKLFF; CDR3nt: TGTGCCAGCAGCCGACCCCCCTTAGAGGAGGAAAAACTGTTTTTT; abundance: NA; d_gene: NA; v_gene: TRBV6-6; j_gene: TRBJ1-4
CDR3aa: CASSIGAGSSYEQYF; CDR3nt: TGTGCCAGTAGTATAGGGGCGGGGAGCTCCTACGAGCAGTACTTC; abundance: once; d_gene: NA; v_gene: TRBV19; j_gene: TRBJ2-7
CDR3aa: CASSYFGGGYGYTF; CDR3nt: TGTGCCAGCAGTTACTTCGGGGGGGGCTATGGCTACACCTTC; abundance: NA; d_gene: NA; v_gene: TRBV6-5; j_gene: TRBJ1-2
CDR3aa: CASSPGTGVGHEQYF; CDR3nt: TGTGCCAGCAGCCCCGGGACAGGGGTAGGTCACGAGCAGTACTTC; abundance: NA; d_gene: TRBD1; v_gene: TRBV14; j_gene: TRBJ2-7
CDR3aa: CASSGEAGGSYTQYF; CDR3nt: TGTGCCAGCAGTGGAGAGGCGGGGGGATCGTATACGCAGTATTTT; abundance: NA; d_gene: TRBD2; v_gene: TRBV6-4; j_gene: TRBJ2-3
CDR3aa: CASSQEYLAGRRDGYTF; CDR3nt: TGCGCCAGCAGCCAAGAGTATCTTGCAGGGCGAAGGGATGGCTACACCTTC; abundance: NA; d_gene: NA; v_gene: TRBV4-3; j_gene: TRBJ1-2
CDR3aa: CASSLLTGSGGEQYF; CDR3nt: TGTGCCAGCAGTTTACTTACCGGCTCGGGAGGCGAGCAGTACTTC; abundance: NA; d_gene: TRBD2; v_gene: TRBV27; j_gene: TRBJ2-7
CDR3aa: CASSPSRTVNTGELFF; CDR3nt: TGTGCCAGCAGCCCTAGCCGTACAGTCAACACCGGGGAGCTGTTTTTT; abundance: NA; d_gene: NA; v_gene: TRBV7-9; j_gene: TRBJ2-2
CDR3aa: CASSYSTGRADTQYF; CDR3nt: TGTGCCAGCAGTTACTCGACGGGGAGGGCAGATACGCAGTATTTT; abundance: NA; d_gene: TRBD2; v_gene: TRBV6-6; j_gene: TRBJ2-3
CDR3aa: CASSEVSEQYF; CDR3nt: TGTGCCAGCAGTGAAGTCAGCGAGCAGTACTTC; abundance: NA; d_gene: NA; v_gene: TRBV6-1; j_gene: TRBJ2-7
CDR3aa: CATSRDWLPNTEAFF; CDR3nt: TGTGCCACCAGCAGAGATTGGCTCCCCAACACTGAAGCTTTCTTT; abundance: NA; d_gene: NA; v_gene: TRBV15; j_gene: TRBJ1-1
CDR3aa: CASSSGGRGSTGELFF; CDR3nt: TGTGCCAGTAGTTCCGGTGGGCGCGGGAGCACCGGGGAGCTGTTTTTT; abundance: NA; d_gene: TRBD2; v_gene: TRBV19; j_gene: TRBJ2-2
CDR3aa: CASSLAQDYGYTF; CDR3nt: TGTGCCAGCAGCTTGGCACAAGACTATGGCTACACCTTC; abundance: NA; d_gene: NA; v_gene: TRBV5-5; j_gene: TRBJ1-2
CDR3aa: CASSDRDRDWDF; CDR3nt: TGTGCCAGCAGTGATCGCGACAGGGATTGGGACTTC; abundance: NA; d_gene: TRBD1; v_gene: TRBV6-1; j_gene: TRBJ2-7
CDR3aa: CASSLGQGDYGYTF; CDR3nt: TGTGCCAGCAGCCTCGGACAGGGAGACTATGGCTACACCTTC; abundance: many; d_gene: TRBD1; v_gene: TRBV7-9; j_gene: TRBJ1-2
CDR3aa: CASSSTYGTPPYTF; CDR3nt: TGTGCCAGCAGCTCCACTTATGGGACTCCCCCCTACACCTTC; abundance: NA; d_gene: NA; v_gene: TRBV5-6; j_gene: TRBJ1-2
CDR3aa: CASSKDRGKETQYF; CDR3nt: TGTGCCAGCAGCAAGGACAGGGGAAAAGAGACCCAGTACTTC; abundance: NA; d_gene: TRBD1; v_gene: TRBV5-6; j_gene: TRBJ2-5
CDR3aa: CASSEALRGNQPQHF; CDR3nt: TGTGCCAGCAGTGAAGCGCTTCGGGGCAATCAGCCCCAGCATTTT; abundance: NA; d_gene: NA; v_gene: TRBV2; j_gene: TRBJ1-5
CDR3aa: CASSLEDQGLAGKKDTQYF; CDR3nt: TGTGCCAGCAGCTTAGAGGACCAGGGACTAGCGGGTAAGAAAGATACGCAGTATTTT; abundance: NA; d_gene: TRBD2; v_gene: TRBV7-7; j_gene: TRBJ2-3
CDR3aa: CASSLVPGTGGTEAFF; CDR3nt: TGTGCCAGCAGCCTTGTCCCCGGGACTGGGGGTACTGAAGCTTTCTTT; abundance: NA; d_gene: NA; v_gene: TRBV7-6; j_gene: TRBJ1-1
CDR3aa: CASSGDRALRETQYF; CDR3nt: TGTGCCAGCAGTGGTGACAGGGCATTAAGGGAGACCCAGTACTTC; abundance: NA; d_gene: TRBD1; v_gene: TRBV2; j_gene: TRBJ2-5
CDR3aa: CASSQGLGGALEQYF; CDR3nt: TGCGCCAGCAGCCAAGGTTTGGGGGGGGCGCTCGAGCAGTACTTC; abundance: NA; d_gene: NA; v_gene: TRBV4-3; j_gene: TRBJ2-7
CDR3aa: CATSRVFGTGRIPLHF; CDR3nt: TGTGCCACCAGCAGAGTTTTTGGGACAGGGAGAATACCCCTCCACTTT; abundance: NA; d_gene: TRBD1; v_gene: TRBV15; j_gene: TRBJ1-6
CDR3aa: CASSVEGRGIYF; CDR3nt: TGCGCCAGCAGCGTAGAGGGCCGTGGCATATATTTT; abundance: NA; d_gene: NA; v_gene: TRBV5-1; j_gene: TRBJ1-3
CDR3aa: CAYSELSNYGYTF; CDR3nt: TGTGCCTATTCCGAGTTGTCTAACTATGGCTACACCTTC; abundance: few; d_gene: NA; v_gene: TRBV10-3; j_gene: TRBJ1-2
CDR3aa: CASSEYGARAEYEQYF; CDR3nt: TGTGCCAGCAGTGAATATGGGGCACGGGCTGAGTACGAGCAGTACTTC; abundance: NA; d_gene: NA; v_gene: TRBV6-1; j_gene: TRBJ2-7
CDR3aa: CASSPDRGNTGELFF; CDR3nt: TGTGCCAGCAGCCCCGACAGGGGTAACACCGGGGAGCTGTTTTTT; abundance: NA; d_gene: TRBD1; v_gene: TRBV6-6; j_gene: TRBJ2-2
CDR3aa: CASSPLQGAEETQYF; CDR3nt: TGTGCCAGCAGCCCGCTACAGGGGGCTGAGGAGACCCAGTACTTC; abundance: NA; d_gene: TRBD1; v_gene: TRBV7-2; j_gene: TRBJ2-5
CDR3aa: CASSFQGASEQYF; CDR3nt: TGTGCCAGCAGCTTCCAGGGGGCTAGCGAGCAGTACTTC; abundance: NA; d_gene: TRBD1; v_gene: TRBV7-2; j_gene: TRBJ2-7
CDR3aa: CASSLPQGAVEKLFF; CDR3nt: TGTGCCAGCAGTTTGCCACAGGGGGCAGTTGAAAAACTGTTTTTT; abundance: NA; d_gene: TRBD1; v_gene: TRBV6-6; j_gene: TRBJ1-4
CDR3aa: CASSPGGGFRITGANVLTF; CDR3nt: TGTGCCAGCAGCCCCGGGGGAGGTTTCCGCATCACTGGGGCCAACGTCCTGACTTTC; abundance: once; d_gene: NA; v_gene: TRBV9; j_gene: TRBJ2-6
CDR3aa: CASSLPAGWDEQFF; CDR3nt: TGTGCCAGCAGCTTGCCGGCGGGGTGGGATGAGCAGTTCTTC; abundance: NA; d_gene: NA; v_gene: TRBV5-4; j_gene: TRBJ2-1
CDR3aa: CASSFRAF; CDR3nt: TGTGCCAGCAGCTTTCGTGCCTTC; abundance: few; d_gene: NA; v_gene: TRBV9; j_gene: TRBJ1-2
CDR3aa: CASSAIAGVYEQYF; CDR3nt: TGCGCCAGCAGCGCGATAGCGGGTGTCTACGAGCAGTACTTC; abundance: NA; d_gene: TRBD2; v_gene: TRBV5-1; j_gene: TRBJ2-7
CDR3aa: CASSYGGADGYTF; CDR3nt: TGTGCCAGCAGTTACGGGGGGGCTGATGGCTACACCTTC; abundance: NA; d_gene: NA; v_gene: TRBV6-5; j_gene: TRBJ1-2
CDR3aa: CASSPPGTSFADTQYF; CDR3nt: TGTGCCAGCAGCCCGCCAGGGACTAGCTTTGCAGATACGCAGTATTTT; abundance: once; d_gene: TRBD2; v_gene: TRBV7-9; j_gene: TRBJ2-3
CDR3aa: CASSLRGGLFYTGELFF; CDR3nt: TGTGCCAGCAGCTTACGGGGGGGCCTTTTTTACACCGGGGAGCTGTTTTTT; abundance: NA; d_gene: TRBD2; v_gene: TRBV5-6; j_gene: TRBJ2-2
CDR3aa: CASIRDRTADEQFF; CDR3nt: TGTGCCAGCATCAGGGACAGGACTGCTGATGAGCAGTTCTTC; abundance: NA; d_gene: TRBD1; v_gene: TRBV2; j_gene: TRBJ2-1
CDR3aa: CASSLGGAGANVLTF; CDR3nt: TGTGCCAGCAGCCTTGGGGGGGCCGGGGCCAACGTCCTGACTTTC; abundance: NA; d_gene: NA; v_gene: TRBV5-4; j_gene: TRBJ2-6
CDR3aa: CASSFPTGSRNSPLHF; CDR3nt: TGTGCCAGCAGCTTTCCGACAGGGTCGCGGAATTCACCCCTCCACTTT; abundance: NA; d_gene: TRBD1; v_gene: TRBV11-2; j_gene: TRBJ1-6
CDR3aa: CASRSSYNEQFF; CDR3nt: TGTGCCAGTCGGAGCTCCTACAATGAGCAGTTCTTC; abundance: NA; d_gene: NA; v_gene: TRBV18; j_gene: TRBJ2-1
CDR3aa: CATGQGARGYTF; CDR3nt: TGTGCCACGGGACAGGGGGCCCGAGGCTACACCTTC; abundance: once; d_gene: TRBD1; v_gene: TRBV5-5; j_gene: TRBJ1-2
CDR3aa: CASSPGGTGRGGQPQHF; CDR3nt: TGTGCCAGCAGCCCAGGGGGGACAGGGCGAGGTGGTCAGCCCCAGCATTTT; abundance: NA; d_gene: TRBD1; v_gene: TRBV7-6; j_gene: TRBJ1-5
CDR3aa: CASSQVADRGGRELFF; CDR3nt: TGCGCCAGCAGCCAAGTCGCGGACAGGGGAGGGAGGGAGCTGTTTTTT; abundance: once; d_gene: TRBD1; v_gene: TRBV4-1; j_gene: TRBJ2-2
CDR3aa: CASSRTSGTDTQYF; CDR3nt: TGTGCCAGCAGCCGGACATCCGGCACAGATACGCAGTATTTT; abundance: NA; d_gene: NA; v_gene: TRBV7-9; j_gene: TRBJ2-3
CDR3aa: CSVGQGQGTNEKLFF; CDR3nt: TGCAGCGTGGGGCAGGGACAGGGGACTAATGAAAAACTGTTTTTT; abundance: NA; d_gene: TRBD1; v_gene: TRBV29-1; j_gene: TRBJ1-4
CDR3aa: CASSSGFSYEQYF; CDR3nt: TGCGCCAGCAGCTCGGGGTTCTCCTACGAGCAGTACTTC; abundance: NA; d_gene: NA; v_gene: TRBV5-1; j_gene: TRBJ2-7
CDR3aa: CASTPARGTEAFF; CDR3nt: TGCGCCAGCACCCCGGCTAGGGGCACTGAAGCTTTCTTT; abundance: NA; d_gene: NA; v_gene: TRBV4-3; j_gene: TRBJ1-1
CDR3aa: CASSYSEGLNEKLFF; CDR3nt: TGTGCCAGCAGTTACTCCGAGGGCCTTAATGAAAAACTGTTTTTT; abundance: NA; d_gene: NA; v_gene: TRBV6-6; j_gene: TRBJ1-4
CDR3aa: CASSRFGGRSTDTQYF; CDR3nt: TGTGCCAGCAGCCGATTCGGGGGTCGTAGCACAGATACGCAGTATTTT; abundance: NA; d_gene: NA; v_gene: TRBV9; j_gene: TRBJ2-3
CDR3aa: CASSPGTGSQPQHF; CDR3nt: TGTGCCAGCAGTCCCGGGACAGGGTCTCAGCCCCAGCATTTT; abundance: NA; d_gene: TRBD1; v_gene: TRBV27; j_gene: TRBJ1-5
CDR3aa: CASSFRQETYEQYF; CDR3nt: TGTGCCAGCAGCTTCCGACAGGAGACCTACGAGCAGTACTTC; abundance: NA; d_gene: NA; v_gene: TRBV5-6; j_gene: TRBJ2-7
CDR3aa: CASRSDFYEQYF; CDR3nt: TGTGCCAGTAGGAGCGATTTCTACGAGCAGTACTTC; abundance: NA; d_gene: NA; v_gene: TRBV19; j_gene: TRBJ2-7